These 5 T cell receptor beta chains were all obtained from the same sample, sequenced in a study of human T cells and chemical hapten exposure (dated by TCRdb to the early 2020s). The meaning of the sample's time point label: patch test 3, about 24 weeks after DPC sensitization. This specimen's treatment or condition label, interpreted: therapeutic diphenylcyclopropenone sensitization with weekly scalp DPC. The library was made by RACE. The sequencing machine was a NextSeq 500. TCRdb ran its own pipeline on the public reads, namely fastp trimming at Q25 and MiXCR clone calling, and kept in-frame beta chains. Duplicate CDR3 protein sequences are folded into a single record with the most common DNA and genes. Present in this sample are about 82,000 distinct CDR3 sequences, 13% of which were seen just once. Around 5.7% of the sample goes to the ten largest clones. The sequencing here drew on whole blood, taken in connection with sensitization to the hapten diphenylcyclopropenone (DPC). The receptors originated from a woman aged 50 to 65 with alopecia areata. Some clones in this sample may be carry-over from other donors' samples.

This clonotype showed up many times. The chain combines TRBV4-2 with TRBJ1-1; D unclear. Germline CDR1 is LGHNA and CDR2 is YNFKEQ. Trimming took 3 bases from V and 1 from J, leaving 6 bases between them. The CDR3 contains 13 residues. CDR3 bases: TGTGCCAGCAGCCAGGGAAGGAACACTGAAGCTTTCTTT. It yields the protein CASSQGRNTEAFF.

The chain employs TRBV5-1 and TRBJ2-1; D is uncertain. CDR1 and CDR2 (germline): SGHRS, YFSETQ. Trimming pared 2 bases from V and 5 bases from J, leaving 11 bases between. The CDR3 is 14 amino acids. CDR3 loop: CASSLTPTHNEQFF. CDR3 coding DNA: TGCGCCAGCAGCTTAACCCCCACACACAATGAGCAGTTCTTC.

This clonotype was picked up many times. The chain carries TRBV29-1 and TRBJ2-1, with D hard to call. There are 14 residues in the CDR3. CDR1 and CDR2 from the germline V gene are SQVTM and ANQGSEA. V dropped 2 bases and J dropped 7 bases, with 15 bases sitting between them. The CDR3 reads CSVEPPQVGNEQFF. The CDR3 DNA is TGCAGCGTTGAACCGCCGCAGGTGGGGAATGAGCAGTTCTTC.

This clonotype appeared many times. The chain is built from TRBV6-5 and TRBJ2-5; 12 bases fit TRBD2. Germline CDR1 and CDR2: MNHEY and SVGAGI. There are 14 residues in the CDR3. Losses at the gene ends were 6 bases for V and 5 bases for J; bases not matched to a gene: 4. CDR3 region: CASSPSGRVETQYF. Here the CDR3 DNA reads TGTGCCAGCAGCCCTAGCGGGAGGGTGGAGACCCAGTACTTC.

In DNA form, the CDR3 reads TGTGCCAGCTCTCCCAGACAGGGAGGGGCGCGGGACACTGAAGCTTTCTTT. Protein product: CASSPRQGGARDTEAFF. The J gene is TRBJ1-1, the V gene TRBV18; 7 bases align to TRBD1. The CDR3 is 17 residues long. CDR1 is KGHSH, CDR2 LQKENI, per germline. Trimming cost V 6 bases and J 3 bases; bases outside gene matches: 16.